Below, 25 T cell receptor beta chains from the same sample are listed, as sequenced in a study of cytomegalovirus exposure and HLA in healthy donors. Amplification used 60 Vbeta primers and 13 Jbeta primers. The protocol was immunoSEQ multiplex PCR, while the TCRdb copy is restricted to in-frame clones and leaves out a portion. The sample contains about 120,000 clones, roughly 74% of which appear only once. Material for sequencing was PBMCs. Every receptor here comes from a male donor in good health and CMV-seronegative.

The V and J genes are TRBV6-5 and TRBJ2-7, with TRBD2 matching 10 bases. The CDR3 runs to 15 residues. In germline, CDR1 is MNHEY, CDR2 SVGAGI. V was pared by 0 bases and J by 3 bases, with 2 bases of the junction left unmatched. This chain's CDR3 is CASSYSRLAGYEQYF. The CDR3 region has the DNA TGTGCCAGCAGTTACTCGAGACTAGCGGGCTACGAGCAGTACTTC.

CDR3 protein: CASSWAAGTGYYEQYF. Written as DNA, the CDR3 is TGTGCCAGCAGCTGGGCCGCGGGGACTGGATACTACGAGCAGTACTTC. V is TRBV7-2 and J is TRBJ2-7; tentative D call: TRBD2 (6 bases). Trimming left V 4 bases short and J 3 bases short, with 19 bases between. Germline values: CDR1 SGHTA, CDR2 FQGNSA. The length of the CDR3 is 16 residues. Filled out from reference TRBV7-2 and TRBJ2-7, the complete variable domain reads GAGVSQSPSNKVTEKGKDVELRCDPISGHTALYWYRQSLGQGLEFLIYFQGNSAPDKSGLPSDRFSAERTGGSVSTLTIQRTQQEDSAVYLCASSWAAGTGYYEQYFGPGTRLTVT.

This chain connects TRBV6-5 to TRBJ2-1; a weak D match, TRBD2 (5 bases). Germline values: CDR1 MNHEY, CDR2 SVGAGI. The CDR3 consists of 14 residues. V was trimmed by 5 bases and J by 6 bases, leaving 14 bases between them. The CDR3 DNA sequence: TGTGCCAGCAGTCAAACGGACTTCGGCAATGAGCAGTTCTTC. The encoded protein is CASSQTDFGNEQFF.

The V and J genes are TRBV10-3 and TRBJ1-3; TRBD1 matches 9 bases. CDR3 length: 15 amino acids. Germline values: CDR1 ENHRY, CDR2 SYGVKD. V lost 4 bases to trimming and J lost 3 bases; unmatched junction nucleotides: 4. CDR3 sequence: CAISVDRGYGNTIYF. The CDR3 DNA reads as TGTGCCATCAGTGTTGACAGGGGGTATGGAAACACCATATATTTT.

This chain joins TRBV4-3 and TRBJ2-5; TRBD1 agrees at 8 bases. The J call may be faulty, since TRBJ2-7 better matches the DNA end. This CDR3 spans 16 amino acids. Germline lookup yields CDR1 LGHNA and CDR2 YSLEER. The CDR3 bases are TGCGCCAGCAGCCAAGAAATCGGACAGGGAGCCTACGAGCAGTACTTC. The encoded protein is CASSQEIGQGAYEQYF.

In DNA, the CDR3 is TGTGCCAGCAGTTCCTCGGGGACAGGGACACAAGAGACCCAGTACTTC. Its protein is CASSSSGTGTQETQYF. This chain joins TRBV25-1 and TRBJ2-5; TRBD1 agrees at 9 bases. The CDR3 extends over 16 amino acids. Germline values: CDR1 MGHDK, CDR2 SYGVNS. V shed 5 bases, J shed 2 bases, and the junction held 9 bases outside the gene matches.

This clone was recorded only once. The chain joins TRBV27 to TRBJ2-1; 12 bases are a match to TRBD2. Germline CDR1 MNHEY, CDR2 SMNVEV (reference sequence). This CDR3 comprises 15 residues. The J segment lost 7 bases and the V segment lost 6 bases, leaving 7 bases of the junction unmatched. In DNA, the CDR3 is TGTGCCAGCAGCCCTCTAGCGGGAGGGCCGAATGAGCAGTTCTTC. Its translation is CASSPLAGGPNEQFF.

The chain links TRBV5-4 to TRBJ2-2, with TRBD2 matching 7 bases. The germline gives CDR1 SGHNT, CDR2 YYREEE (reference sequence). V lost 4 bases to trimming and J lost 7 bases; unmatched junction nucleotides: 1. This CDR3 region has 12 residues. CDR3 sequence: CASSRGDGELFF. CDR3 DNA: TGTGCCAGCAGCCGGGGGGACGGGGAGCTGTTTTTT.

This chain links TRBV19 with TRBJ2-1, with D perhaps matching TRBD1 (6 bases). Germline loops: CDR1 LNHDA, CDR2 SQIVND (reference sequence). The CDR3 has 14 amino acids. Trimming removed 6 bases at V and 3 bases at J, with 12 bases between. CDR3 nucleotides: TGTGCCAGTAGCCCGGCACAGGGCTACAATGAGCAGTTCTTC. Amino acid sequence: CASSPAQGYNEQFF.

This chain uses TRBV2 with TRBJ1-1; perhaps TRBD1 as D (5 bases). The germline V and J ends were trimmed by 6 bases and 1 base, with 6 bases remaining between them. The CDR3 runs 12 residues. CDR1 SNHLY and CDR2 FYNNEI come from the germline V gene. The CDR3 DNA is TGTGCCAGCAGGACAGCGAACACTGAAGCTTTCTTT. Amino acids: CASRTANTEAFF.

V is TRBV9 and J is TRBJ2-7, with 10 nucleotides matching TRBD1. Trimming took 3 bases from V and 5 from J; bases not matched to a gene: 5. This CDR3 comprises 14 residues. Germline loops: CDR1 SGDLS, CDR2 YYNGEE. This chain's CDR3 is CASSADRGPNEQYF. CDR3 DNA sequence: TGTGCCAGCAGCGCAGACAGGGGGCCCAACGAGCAGTACTTC. Looking up the rest from reference TRBV9 and TRBJ2-7 gives the full variable domain: DSGVTQTPKHLITATGQRVTLRCSPRSGDLSVYWYQQSLDQGLQFLIQYYNGEERAKGNILERFSAQQFPDLHSELNLSSLELGDSALYFCASSADRGPNEQYFGPGTRLTVT.

The chain uses TRBV7-2 and TRBJ2-7; D is unresolved. Germline loops: CDR1 SGHTA, CDR2 FQGNSA. CDR3 length equals 13 residues. Trimming removed 2 bases at V and 2 bases at J, with 7 bases between. CDR3 sequence: CASSLRGPYEQYF. The CDR3 region has the DNA TGTGCCAGCAGCTTACGCGGTCCCTACGAGCAGTACTTC.

The chain joins TRBV6-5 to TRBJ2-3, with 9 bases fitting TRBD2. Per germline, CDR1 MNHEY and CDR2 SVGAGI. V shed 2 bases and J 5 bases; nucleotides not matched to a gene: 2. CDR3 length: 14 amino acids. The CDR3 loop is CASSYSGRIDTQYF. The DNA of the CDR3 is TGTGCCAGCAGTTACAGCGGGAGGATAGATACGCAGTATTTT.

V usage is TRBV19 and J usage is TRBJ1-1; a possible D gene is TRBD1 (5 bases). This CDR3 has 12 amino acids. Germline CDR1 LNHDA, CDR2 SQIVND (reference sequence). Trimming left V 7 bases short and J 1 base short, with 7 bases between. In DNA form, the CDR3 reads TGTGCCAGTAAAGACAGGAACACTGAAGCTTTCTTT. Its protein product is CASKDRNTEAFF.

The genes are TRBV11-2 and TRBJ2-7, with D hard to call. The CDR3 covers 16 residues. Germline V gene lookup returns CDR1 SGHAT and CDR2 FQNNGV. Deletions cut 4 bases from V and 3 bases from J, with 19 bases between. The CDR3 sequence is CASSSPRSPKIYEQYF. CDR3 nucleotide sequence: TGTGCCAGCAGCTCCCCGCGGTCCCCAAAGATCTACGAGCAGTACTTC. The full variable domain, with the rest looked up from reference TRBV11-2 and TRBJ2-7, is EAGVAQSPRYKIIEKRQSVAFWCNPISGHATLYWYQQILGQGPKLLIQFQNNGVVDDSQLPKDRFSAERLKGVDSTLKIQPAKLEDSAVYLCASSSPRSPKIYEQYFGPGTRLTVT.

The chain carries TRBV30 and TRBJ2-4; D gene ambiguous. The length of the CDR3 is 18 residues. Germline CDR1 is GTSNPN and CDR2 is SVGIG (reference sequence). V was clipped by 2 bases and J by 0 bases, with 20 bases between them. The chain's CDR3 is CAWSPRYRGPLAKNIQYF. The CDR3 nucleotides are TGTGCCTGGAGTCCCCGTTATAGAGGTCCCTTAGCCAAAAACATTCAGTACTTC.

The chain has TRBV25-1 and TRBJ1-1; 8 nucleotides align to TRBD1. The trim removed 7 bases at V and 5 bases at J, leaving 6 bases unmatched. Germline V gives CDR1 MGHDK, CDR2 SYGVNS. This CDR3 spans 13 amino acids. The CDR3 coding sequence is TGTGCCAGCACCAAACAGGGGGTTACTGAAGCTTTCTTT. Translated, it gives CASTKQGVTEAFF.

The rearrangement joins TRBV7-2 to TRBJ2-2, with 8 bases aligning to TRBD1. This CDR3 spans 15 amino acids. From germline, CDR1 is SGHTA and CDR2 FQGNSA. The V gene end was trimmed by 5 bases and the J gene end by 7 bases; junction bases not matched to a gene: 9. For the CDR3, the DNA is TGTGCCAGCAGCGTCCGACACAGGGGGTACGGGGAGCTGTTTTTT. Protein product: CASSVRHRGYGELFF.

This chain connects TRBV11-2 to TRBJ2-3; D possibly corresponds to TRBD1 (6 bases). Germline assignment: CDR1 SGHAT and CDR2 FQNNGV. This CDR3 has 16 residues. V lost 4 bases and J lost 7, with 21 bases in between. CDR3: CASSSGRGHGTYTQYF. The CDR3 DNA sequence: TGTGCCAGCAGCTCAGGAAGGGGCCACGGGACATATACGCAGTATTTT.

In the case of this clone: One end of the junction does not line up with germline, which may come from a read error. This chain links TRBV7-9 with TRBJ1-6; 7 bases match TRBD1. The CDR3 runs 15 residues. The germline CDR1 and CDR2 sequences are SEHNR and FQNEAQ (reference sequence). CDR3: CSSSLGDSFNSPLHF. DNA for the CDR3: TGTTCCAGCAGCTTGGGGGACAGCTTCAATTCACCCCTCCACTTT.

This sequence joins TRBV30 and TRBJ1-2, with TRBD1 matching over 11 bases. V lost 4 bases, J lost 10 bases, and 8 bases stayed unmatched. Germline CDR1 is GTSNPN and CDR2 is SVGIG (reference sequence). CDR3 length: 13 residues. The CDR3 protein is CAWIPDRGRVYTF. CDR3 in DNA: TGTGCCTGGATTCCGGACAGGGGGCGAGTCTACACCTTC. Using reference TRBV30 and TRBJ1-2 for the parts outside the CDR3, the full variable domain is SQTIHQWPATLVQPVGSPLSLECTVEGTSNPNLYWYRQAAGRGLQLLFYSVGIGQISSEVPQNLSASRPQDRQFILSSKKLLLSDSGFYLCAWIPDRGRVYTFGSGTRLTVV.

The genes are TRBV5-1 and TRBJ2-3; possible D gene TRBD2, 7 bases. The CDR3 sequence is 17 residues long. CDR1 and CDR2 from the germline V gene are SGHRS and YFSETQ. V was shortened by 0 bases and J by 0 bases, with 14 bases between the two germline ends. This CDR3 is CASSLDAGAPSTDTQYF. The CDR3, as DNA: TGCGCCAGCAGCTTGGACGCGGGGGCCCCTAGCACAGATACGCAGTATTTT. The variable domain in full, with the rest retrieved from reference TRBV5-1 and TRBJ2-3, is KAGVTQTPRYLIKTRGQQVTLSCSPISGHRSVSWYQQTPGQGLQFLFEYFSETQRNKGNFPGRFSGRQFSNSRSEMNVSTLELGDSALYLCASSLDAGAPSTDTQYFGPGTRLTVL.

The CDR3 sequence: CAISKDSFSGNTIYF. CDR3 coding DNA: TGTGCCATCAGCAAAGACAGTTTCTCTGGAAACACCATATATTTT. The rearrangement links TRBV10-3 to TRBJ1-3; D is possibly TRBD1 (5 bases). Trimming stripped 6 bases from V and 0 bases from J, with 12 bases between. Germline lookup yields CDR1 ENHRY and CDR2 SYGVKD. The CDR3 covers 15 residues.

This chain links TRBV6-5 with TRBJ2-7; 10 bases are a match to TRBD1. V shed 9 bases, J shed 1 base, and the junction held 6 bases outside the gene matches. The CDR3 is 14 amino acids. Looked up from germline, CDR1 is MNHEY and CDR2 is SVGAGI. In DNA form, the CDR3 reads TGTGCCAGTGTCCGGACAGGGGGGTCCTACGAGCAGTACTTC. Translation gives CASVRTGGSYEQYF.

The chain recombines TRBV7-9 with TRBJ2-7, with 7 bases identical to TRBD1. The CDR3 spans 14 residues. The germline V gene encodes CDR1 SEHNR and CDR2 FQNEAQ (reference sequence). V shed 2 bases and J 2 bases; nucleotides not matched to a gene: 3. In nucleotides, the CDR3 is TGTGCCAGCAGCTTACTGGGACAGACCTACGAGCAGTACTTC. Translated: CASSLLGQTYEQYF.